A selection of T cell receptor beta chains follows, all from one sample in a study of beta chain features in type 1 diabetes. Repertoires were generated with immunoSEQ multiplex PCR, while TCRdb's copy carries only in-frame clones and drops some. In the table there are a few hundred thousand clones, around 12% of which are singletons. Sequencing input: naive CD4+ T cells from blood. These receptor sequences come from a man aged 18 to 35 in good health. CDR3s include the opening cysteine and the closing phenylalanine or tryptophan. Fields, in order: V gene, J gene, clone size, D gene, CDR3 DNA, CDR3 protein. The D gene is left open where the match is weak. The size of a clone is reported for some rows only, either as once, few or many, or as a class for expanded clones.

>TRBV10-3|TRBJ2-1|NA|TRBD1
TGTGCCATCAGTGAGACTGGGACAGGGGACCACAATGAGCAGTTCTTC
CAISETGTGDHNEQFF
>TRBV30|TRBJ1-5|few|NA
TGTGCCTGGAGTGTATCCGGGGGACTTACACCCCAGCATTTT
CAWSVSGGLTPQHF
>TRBV6-1|TRBJ2-3|few|NA
TGTGCCAGCCTCAAGATATCGCCACAGTCAGATACGCAGTATTTT
CASLKISPQSDTQYF
>TRBV5-1|TRBJ2-3|NA|TRBD2
TGCGCCAGCAGCTCGGAACTAGCGGGAGGGCCAGATACGCAGTATTTT
CASSSELAGGPDTQYF
>TRBV27|TRBJ1-5|NA|NA
TGTGCCAGCAGTTTAAGAGGGAGCAATCAGCCCCAGCATTTT
CASSLRGSNQPQHF
>TRBV28|TRBJ2-7|NA|TRBD1
TGTGCCAGCAGCCTCGGACAGGGGAACTACGAGCAGTACTTC
CASSLGQGNYEQYF
>TRBV6-5|TRBJ2-7|few|TRBD2
TGTGCCAGCAGCGACGGACTAGCGGGTTACTTC
CASSDGLAGYF
>TRBV4-3|TRBJ2-3|NA|TRBD2
TGCGCCAGCAGCCAACCGACTAGCGGGAGGCAGGATACGCAGTATTTT
CASSQPTSGRQDTQYF
>TRBV2|TRBJ1-2|few|TRBD1
TGTGCCATAGACAGGGTAGGCTATGGCTACACCTTC
CAIDRVGYGYTF
>TRBV10-3|TRBJ2-7|NA|TRBD1
TGTGCCATCAGTGACCTTGTTGGACAGGTTGCCTACGAGCAGTACTTC
CAISDLVGQVAYEQYF
>TRBV5-1|TRBJ2-1|NA|TRBD1
TGCGCCAGCAGTCCCGGGACAGCGAACAATGAGCAGTTCTTC
CASSPGTANNEQFF
>TRBV21-1|TRBJ1-2|NA|NA
TGTGCCAGCAGCAAAGTGAGGACAGGGATGGATGGCTACACCTTC
CASSKVRTGMDGYTF
>TRBV20-1|TRBJ2-1|NA|NA
TGCAGTGCTCTTAGAAGCAATGAGCAGTTCTTC
CSALRSNEQFF
>TRBV11-1|TRBJ2-6|NA|NA
TGTGCCAGCAGCCCTAGAAGAGCTGGGGCCAACGTCCTGACTTTC
CASSPRRAGANVLTF
>TRBV5-5|TRBJ1-1|few|TRBD1
TGTGCCAGCAGCTCGACAGGGGGAAACACTGAAGCTTTCTTT
CASSSTGGNTEAFF
>TRBV7-2|TRBJ2-3|few|TRBD2
TGTGCCAGCAGCCGCACGGGAGGTTCGGATACGCAGTATTTT
CASSRTGGSDTQYF
>TRBV30|TRBJ2-5|NA|NA
TGTGCCTGGGGGAGAGAGACCCAGTACTTC
CAWGRETQYF
>TRBV15|TRBJ2-5|NA|TRBD2
TGTGCCACCAGAGGGCGAGTAGCGGGGACGCAAGAGACCCAGTACTTC
CATRGRVAGTQETQYF
>TRBV4-3|TRBJ2-7|NA|TRBD1
TGCGCCAGCAGCCTAGAGGACAGGTCCTACGAGCAGTACTTC
CASSLEDRSYEQYF
>TRBV28|TRBJ2-7|NA|NA
TGTGCCAGCAGTTCCGGGGTCTGGGGATCCCCATCCTACGAGCAGTACTTC
CASSSGVWGSPSYEQYF
>TRBV30|TRBJ1-3|few|TRBD1
TGTGCCTGGAGTGGGGACAGGGTGTCTGGAAACACCATATATTTT
CAWSGDRVSGNTIYF
>TRBV7-9|TRBJ1-4|few|TRBD1
TGTGCCAGCAGAACAGGGGGTACTAATGAAAAACTGTTTTTT
CASRTGGTNEKLFF
>TRBV5-1|TRBJ2-3|NA|TRBD2
TGCGCCAGCAGCTCGGGACTAGCGGACGGCACAGATACGCAGTATTTT
CASSSGLADGTDTQYF
>TRBV29-1|TRBJ1-2|few|NA
TGCAGCGTTCTTTCGGGCAGGGGTTTAGGGTATGGCTACACCTTC
CSVLSGRGLGYGYTF
>TRBV9|TRBJ2-1|few|TRBD2
TGTGCCAGCAGCGTAGGCCCTACGACTAGCGCCCACAATGAGCAGTTCTTC
CASSVGPTTSAHNEQFF
>TRBV18|TRBJ2-5|few|NA
TGTGCCAGCTCCCCTCGTGACCAAGAGACCCAGTACTTC
CASSPRDQETQYF
>TRBV30|TRBJ2-7|NA|TRBD2
TGTGCCTGGAGGCCACCGGGACTAGGAATCTACGAGCAGTACTTC
CAWRPPGLGIYEQYF
>TRBV6-5|TRBJ1-5|NA|TRBD1
TGTGCCAGCAGTTCGGGACAGGGAACCCAGCCCCAGCATTTT
CASSSGQGTQPQHF
>TRBV30|TRBJ1-5|NA|NA
TGTGCCTGGAGTGAGGGGTTTAGTCAGCCCCAGCATTTT
CAWSEGFSQPQHF
>TRBV7-9|TRBJ1-1|few|NA
TGTGCCAGCAGCTTACAGGGGTCGAACACTGAAGCTTTCTTT
CASSLQGSNTEAFF
>TRBV30|TRBJ1-6|few|NA
TGTGCCTGGAGACCCTCGGGGAGCGCTGTGAATTCACCCCTCCACTTT
CAWRPSGSAVNSPLHF
>TRBV6-5|TRBJ2-7|few|NA
TGTGCCAGCAGTTACTCCGGGAATAATCACTACGAGCAGTACTTC
CASSYSGNNHYEQYF
>TRBV6-5|TRBJ1-1|NA|NA
TGTGCCAGCAGTCGGGGGGACACTGAAGCTTTCTTT
CASSRGDTEAFF
>TRBV13|TRBJ1-1|NA|NA
TGTGCCAGCAGCTTACTAGGAAGACCCTACGAAGCTTTCTTT
CASSLLGRPYEAFF
>TRBV14|TRBJ2-1|NA|TRBD2
TGTGCCAGCAGCCATCCCCTAGCGGGAACGTACAATGAGCAGTTCTTC
CASSHPLAGTYNEQFF
>TRBV5-4|TRBJ1-1|NA|NA
TGTGCCAGCAGGGGGGCAACTGAAGCTTTCTTT
CASRGATEAFF
>TRBV9|TRBJ2-7|NA|NA
TGTGCCAGCAGCGTCCAGGGGCTTCCCTACGAGCAGTACTTC
CASSVQGLPYEQYF
>TRBV5-1|TRBJ2-1|NA|NA
TGCGCCAGCAGCTTGGTTTCTAGCGATTATGAGCAGTTCTTC
CASSLVSSDYEQFF
>TRBV6-4|TRBJ1-1|NA|NA
TGTGCCAGCAGTGCACAGGGGAACACTGAAGCTTTCTTT
CASSAQGNTEAFF
>TRBV12-5|TRBJ1-1|NA|NA
TGTGCTAGTGGACTCGACAGGTCCGAAGCTTTCTTT
CASGLDRSEAFF
>TRBV4-3|TRBJ2-1|NA|TRBD2
TGCGCCAGCAGCCAAGCAGCGGGATATTTGAATGAGCAGTTCTTC
CASSQAAGYLNEQFF
>TRBV7-2|TRBJ2-7|few|TRBD1
TGTGCCAGCAGCTTACGGACAGGGAACCTCTACGAGCAGTACTTC
CASSLRTGNLYEQYF
>TRBV6-5|TRBJ2-7|NA|TRBD1
TGTGCCAGCAGTTACGCGACAGGGAGCTCCTACGAGCAGTACTTC
CASSYATGSSYEQYF
>TRBV10-3|TRBJ2-2|few|NA
TGTGCCGCGCAATTTCCGGGGACCGGGGAGCTGTTTTTT
CAAQFPGTGELFF
>TRBV9|TRBJ2-5|few|TRBD2
TGTGCCAGCAGCGTAGGGGTTGGGGCGGGGGGCATGGAGACCCAGTACTTC
CASSVGVGAGGMETQYF
>TRBV4-2|TRBJ2-7|NA|NA
TGTGCCAGCAGCCAAGGGGGGGTGCGGATTAGCTCCTACGAGCAGTACTTC
CASSQGGVRISSYEQYF
>TRBV19|TRBJ1-5|few|NA
TGTGCCAGTAGTTCAATCGGACAGAGTTATCAGCCCCAGCATTTT
CASSSIGQSYQPQHF
>TRBV4-1|TRBJ2-1|once|TRBD1
TGCGCCAGCGGTAAGGGACAGGTGGGCAATGAGCAGTTCTTC
CASGKGQVGNEQFF